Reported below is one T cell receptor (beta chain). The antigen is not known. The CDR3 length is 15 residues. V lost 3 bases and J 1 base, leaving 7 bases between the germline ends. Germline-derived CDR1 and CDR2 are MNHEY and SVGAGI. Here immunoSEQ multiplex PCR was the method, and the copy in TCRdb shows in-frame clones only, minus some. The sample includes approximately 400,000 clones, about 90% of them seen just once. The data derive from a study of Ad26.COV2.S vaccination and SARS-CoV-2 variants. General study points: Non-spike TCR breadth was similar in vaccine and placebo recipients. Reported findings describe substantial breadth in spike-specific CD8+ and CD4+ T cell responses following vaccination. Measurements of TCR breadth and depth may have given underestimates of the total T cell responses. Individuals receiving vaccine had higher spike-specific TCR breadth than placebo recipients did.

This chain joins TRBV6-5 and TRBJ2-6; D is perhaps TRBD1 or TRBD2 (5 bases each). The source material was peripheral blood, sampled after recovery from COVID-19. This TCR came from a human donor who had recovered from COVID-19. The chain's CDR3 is CASSYWGSGANVLTF. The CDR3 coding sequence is TGTGCCAGCAGTTATTGGGGGTCTGGGGCCAACGTCCTGACTTTC.